This T cell receptor (beta chain) comes out of a study of beta chain features in type 1 diabetes. Study-wide background: There were approximately 100,000,000 sorted cells examined across all samples.

Donors contributed one heparinised blood draw apiece, averaging about 116 mL. Expressed TCRB transcripts were sequenced after all isolated RNA was converted to cDNA. Sequenced by immunoSEQ multiplex PCR; TCRdb stores in-frame clones only, minus some. The sample lists around 170,000 clones; over 7.5% were seen once. Germline V lookup: CDR1 ENHRY, CDR2 SYGVKD. The CDR3 loop spans 16 amino acids. With 3 bases clipped from V and 6 bases from J, the junction kept 7 bases outside the gene matches. This clonotype originated in a woman between 18 and 30 years old in good health. The chain uses TRBV10-3 and TRBJ1-4; 10 bases fit TRBD1. Sequencing was carried out using central memory CD4+ T cells from blood. The CDR3 protein is CAISDPSGQGDEKLFF. The CDR3 DNA follows: TGTGCCATCAGTGACCCTTCTGGACAGGGGGATGAAAAACTGTTTTTT.